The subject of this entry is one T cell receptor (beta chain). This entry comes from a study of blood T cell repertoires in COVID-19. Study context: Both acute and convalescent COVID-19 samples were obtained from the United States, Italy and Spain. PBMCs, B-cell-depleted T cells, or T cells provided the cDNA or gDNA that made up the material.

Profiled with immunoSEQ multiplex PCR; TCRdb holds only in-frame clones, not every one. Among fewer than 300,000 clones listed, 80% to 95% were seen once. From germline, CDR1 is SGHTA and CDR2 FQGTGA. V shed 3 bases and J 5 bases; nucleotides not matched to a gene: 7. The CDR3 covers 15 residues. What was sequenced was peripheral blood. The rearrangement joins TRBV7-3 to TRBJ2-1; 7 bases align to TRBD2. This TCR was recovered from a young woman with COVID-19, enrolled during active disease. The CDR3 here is CASSLGGSSNNEQFF. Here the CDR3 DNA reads TGTGCCAGCAGCTTGGGCGGGAGCTCTAACAATGAGCAGTTCTTC.